This entry lists 21 T cell receptor beta chains sequenced from one sample in a study of blood T cell repertoires in COVID-19 (dated by TCRdb to the early 2020s). The method was the immunoSEQ multiplex PCR assay. TCRdb obtained this table from immuneACCESS and retained in-frame rearrangements with V and J assigned. These tables miss some clones; where compared with another copy, unresolved V genes account for less than half of the shortfall, and the remainder is unexplained. The sample records roughly 160,000 clones, under 95% of which are singletons. The leading ten clones occupy about 2% of the sample. Sequences were obtained from peripheral blood. These TCRs come from a young man with acute or convalescent COVID-19.

The chain combines TRBV7-6 with TRBJ2-4, with TRBD1 identical over 8 bases. The germline CDR1 and CDR2 sequences are SGHVS and FNYEAQ. The CDR3 is 15 amino acids. V was pared by 5 bases and J by 4 bases, with 7 bases of the junction left unmatched. The CDR3 coding sequence is TGTGCCAGCAGCGCCCAAACAGGGGGAAAAAACATTCAGTACTTC. It encodes CASSAQTGGKNIQYF.

The chain joins TRBV7-9 to TRBJ2-5; no clear D. The CDR3 extends over 14 amino acids. V shed 5 bases and J shed 2 bases, with 12 bases lying between them. Germline V CDR1 and CDR2: SEHNR, FQNEAQ (reference sequence). The CDR3: CASSQHMLQETQYF. The CDR3 DNA reads as TGTGCCAGCAGCCAACATATGTTACAAGAGACCCAGTACTTC.

CDR3 protein: CSARNRETQYF. The CDR3 region has the DNA TGCAGTGCTAGAAACAGAGAGACCCAGTACTTC. The chain recombines TRBV20-1 with TRBJ2-5; D gene ambiguous. V dropped 2 bases and J dropped 4 bases, with 5 bases sitting between them. This CDR3 region has 11 residues. Germline V gives CDR1 DFQATT, CDR2 SNEGSKA (reference sequence).

The chain links TRBV3-1 (or the pseudogene TRBV3-2) to TRBJ2-3; TRBD2 matches 14 bases. CDR3 length: 20 amino acids. V trimming: 3 bases; J trimming: 0 bases; junction bases outside the gene matches: 11. The germline V gene has CDR1 LGHDT and CDR2 YNNKEL (reference sequence). The CDR3 DNA reads TGTGCCAGCAGCCAGCCCTGGGGGACTAGCGGGAGCGGGAGCACAGATACGCAGTATTTT. This codes for CASSQPWGTSGSGSTDTQYF.

The chain recombines TRBV19 with TRBJ1-1; D is unresolved. Germline V lookup: CDR1 LNHDA, CDR2 SQIVND (reference sequence). V lost 7 bases, J lost 4 bases, and 16 bases lay in between. This CDR3 has 14 amino acids. The CDR3 loop reads CASTPTTGSTEAFF. In nucleotides, the CDR3 is TGTGCCAGTACTCCGACAACGGGGAGCACTGAAGCTTTCTTT.

This clone was found a few times. V usage is TRBV4-2 and J usage is TRBJ2-1, with TRBD2 matching over 11 bases. Looked up from germline, CDR1 is LGHNA and CDR2 is YNFKEQ. The length of the CDR3 is 19 residues. The ends lost 1 base at V and 6 bases at J; junction bases unmatched: 14. DNA of the CDR3: TGTGCCAGCAGCCAAGCCGGGGGATATAGCGGGAGGGCCTTCAATGAGCAGTTCTTC. Protein product: CASSQAGGYSGRAFNEQFF.

V usage is TRBV30 and J usage is TRBJ1-6; D might be TRBD1 (5 bases). Germline loops: CDR1 GTSNPN, CDR2 SVGIG (reference sequence). Trimming cost V 2 bases and J 5 bases, with 10 bases left between them. The CDR3 extends over 14 amino acids. DNA for the CDR3: TGTGCCTGGAGTATTGCCAGGGATAATTCACCCCTCCACTTT. It encodes CAWSIARDNSPLHF. The entire variable domain, with the rest obtained from reference TRBV30 and TRBJ1-6, is as follows: SQTIHQWPATLVQPVGSPLSLECTVEGTSNPNLYWYRQAAGRGLQLLFYSVGIGQISSEVPQNLSASRPQDRQFILSSKKLLLSDSGFYLCAWSIARDNSPLHFGNGTRLTVT.

The chain joins TRBV6-6 to TRBJ1-2; D possibly corresponds to TRBD1 (6 bases). The CDR3 spans 16 residues. V was cut by 5 bases and J by 5 bases, with 21 bases left in between. Germline V gene sequence: CDR1 MNHNY, CDR2 SVGAGI (reference sequence). CDR3 sequence (DNA): TGTGCCAGCAGTGTTTACCGACAGGTATCAGGGTATGGCTACACCTTC. This encodes CASSVYRQVSGYGYTF.

The chain couples TRBV5-5 to TRBJ2-5; 7 bases agree with TRBD2. This CDR3 is 15 amino acids long. Per germline, CDR1 SGHKS and CDR2 YYEKEE (reference sequence). V trimming: 4 bases; J trimming: 5 bases; junction bases outside the gene matches: 11. The CDR3 DNA is TGTGCCAGCAGCGCACAGGCGGGAGTTGGTGAGACCCAGTACTTC. It codes for CASSAQAGVGETQYF.

This chain connects TRBV2 to TRBJ2-7; TRBD1 matches at 9 bases. The V segment lost 0 bases and the J segment 5 bases; nucleotides outside the gene matches: 5. Germline CDR1 is SNHLY and CDR2 is FYNNEI. The CDR3 has 15 residues. CDR3 nucleotides: TGTGCCAGCAGTGAAGCATTGGGACAGGGAAACGAGCAGTACTTC. As protein: CASSEALGQGNEQYF.

The chain joins TRBV19 to TRBJ1-5; D unresolved. In germline, CDR1 is LNHDA, CDR2 SQIVND (reference sequence). This CDR3 comprises 15 residues. Trimming shortened V by 5 bases and J by 6 bases, and 17 bases separated the two germline ends. CDR3 loop: CASSGSRGGGQPQHF. CDR3 coding DNA: TGTGCCAGTAGTGGGTCCCGTGGTGGCGGTCAGCCCCAGCATTTT.

This clone came up a few times. The chain recombines TRBV10-3 with TRBJ2-7, with TRBD2 identical over 8 bases. The germline V gene encodes CDR1 ENHRY and CDR2 SYGVKD. The CDR3 runs 13 residues. V trimming: 2 bases; J trimming: 6 bases; junction bases outside the gene matches: 3. CDR3 nucleotides: TGTGCCATCAGTGAGGTCGGGAGGGCCGAGCAGTACTTC. Amino acids: CAISEVGRAEQYF.

CDR3 sequence reads: CASSYQGGATEKLFF. The DNA for the CDR3 is TGTGCCAGCAGCTACCAAGGAGGGGCGACGGAAAAACTGTTTTTT. V and J are TRBV7-9 and TRBJ1-4; possibly TRBD1 for D (5 bases). This CDR3 has 15 amino acids. CDR1 is SEHNR and CDR2 is FQNEAQ in the germline V gene (reference sequence). Deletions cut 4 bases from V and 8 bases from J, with 17 bases between.

V gene TRBV28 combines with J gene TRBJ2-7; TRBD2 matches at 13 bases. CDR1 is MDHEN, CDR2 SYDVKM, per germline. V lost 4 bases and J lost 0; bases outside the gene matches: 9. This CDR3 contains 18 residues. The CDR3 region is CASSSLTSGRMSSYEQYF. The DNA of the CDR3 is TGTGCCAGCAGTTCCCTGACTAGCGGGAGGATGAGCTCCTACGAGCAGTACTTC.

The chain carries TRBV7-9 and TRBJ1-1; D not resolved. The germline V and J ends were trimmed by 4 bases and 5 bases, with 11 bases remaining between them. The length of the CDR3 is 13 residues. Germline CDR1 SEHNR, CDR2 FQNEAQ (reference sequence). In nucleotides, the CDR3 is TGTGCCAGCAGCTCCGACCCCGGGACTGAAGCTTTCTTT. Its protein product is CASSSDPGTEAFF.

V is TRBV19 and J is TRBJ2-7; D possibly corresponds to TRBD1 (7 bases). Germline lookup yields CDR1 LNHDA and CDR2 SQIVND (reference sequence). Trimming took 2 bases from V and 2 from J, leaving 13 bases between them. The length of the CDR3 is 15 residues. The CDR3 here is CASSITGDRAYEQYF. The CDR3 bases are TGTGCCAGTAGTATAACGGGGGACAGAGCCTACGAGCAGTACTTC.

The chain couples TRBV25-1 to TRBJ2-1; TRBD1 is a possible D gene (6 bases). Trimming stripped 6 bases from V and 7 bases from J, with 10 bases between. Germline V gene lookup returns CDR1 MGHDK and CDR2 SYGVNS. The CDR3 sequence is 12 residues long. Here the CDR3 DNA reads TGTGCCAGCAGAGGGCAGGGGAATGAGCAGTTCTTC. Residues: CASRGQGNEQFF.

The V gene is TRBV7-2, the J gene TRBJ1-2, with a possible D match to TRBD1 (6 bases). Germline CDR1 is SGHTA and CDR2 is FQGNSA. Trimming took 5 bases from V and 4 from J, leaving 14 bases between them. The CDR3 extends over 14 amino acids. The CDR3 is CASSARTVRYGYTF. CDR3 in DNA: TGTGCCAGCAGCGCCAGGACAGTCCGCTATGGCTACACCTTC.

The genes are TRBV27 and TRBJ2-7; D possibly corresponds to TRBD1 (6 bases). Trimming took 1 base from V and 6 from J, leaving 13 bases between them. Germline V gene sequence: CDR1 MNHEY, CDR2 SMNVEV (reference sequence). This CDR3 is built from 14 residues. This CDR3 is CASSLYQGTVEQYF. The CDR3 coding sequence is TGTGCCAGCAGTTTATATCAGGGGACGGTCGAGCAGTACTTC.

V gene TRBV5-1 combines with J gene TRBJ1-1, with no clear D. V shed 4 bases and J shed 5 bases, with 15 bases lying between them. CDR1 is SGHRS, CDR2 YFSETQ, per germline. CDR3 size: 14 residues. CDR3 in amino acids: CASSPIEGFTEAFF. The CDR3 DNA is TGCGCCAGCAGCCCGATAGAGGGATTTACTGAAGCTTTCTTT. The full variable domain, completed using reference TRBV5-1 and TRBJ1-1, is KAGVTQTPRYLIKTRGQQVTLSCSPISGHRSVSWYQQTPGQGLQFLFEYFSETQRNKGNFPGRFSGRQFSNSRSEMNVSTLELGDSALYLCASSPIEGFTEAFFGQGTRLTVV.

V usage is TRBV9 and J usage is TRBJ1-3; D gene uncertain. Trimming took off 0 bases at V and 0 bases at J, with 7 bases between the two ends. Germline V CDR1 and CDR2: SGDLS, YYNGEE. The CDR3 length is 15 residues. Here the CDR3 reads CASSVASGSGNTIYF. In DNA, the CDR3 is TGTGCCAGCAGCGTAGCATCGGGCTCTGGAAACACCATATATTTT.